These 26 T cell receptor beta chains share one sample of origin, sequenced in a study of T cells in Graves' hyperthyroidism and ophthalmopathy. The CDR3 regions of TCR beta were amplified from RNA transcripts. Using the HTBI primer set, a first-round RT-PCR was run on the TCR CDR3. TCRdb re-called the multiplex PCR reads with MiXCR, one entry per CDR3 protein. Of 250,000 or so distinct CDR3 sequences in the sample, roughly 14% were seen once. The sequenced sample consisted of blood. The receptor source for this set is a middle-aged woman with Graves' hyperthyroidism that later progressed to Graves' ophthalmopathy.

This clonotype was detected ten times or more. This chain joins TRBV6-1 and TRBJ2-4, with 12 nucleotides matching TRBD2. The CDR3 has 14 residues. The germline V gene has CDR1 MNHNS and CDR2 SASEGT. V shed 5 bases and J 6 bases; nucleotides not matched to a gene: 2. The CDR3 sequence: CASSLAGGGNIQYF. For the CDR3, the DNA is TGTGCCAGCAGTCTAGCGGGAGGGGGAAACATTCAGTACTTC.

This clonotype was picked up many times. V and J are TRBV11-2 and TRBJ1-2; the D gene is possibly TRBD1 (5 bases). Germline CDR1 is SGHAT and CDR2 is FQNNGV. This CDR3 spans 17 amino acids. V lost 0 bases to trimming and J lost 0 bases, with 14 bases between them. DNA for the CDR3: TGTGCCAGCAGCTTAGACTATCAGGGTCGGGCTAACTATGGCTACACCTTC. Protein: CASSLDYQGRANYGYTF.

V usage is TRBV11-2 and J usage is TRBJ1-1; D gene unclear. V was trimmed by 3 bases and J by 6 bases, leaving 11 bases between them. This CDR3 has 13 residues. Germline-derived CDR1 and CDR2 are SGHAT and FQNNGV. For the CDR3, the DNA is TGTGCCAGCAGCTTGTTGCGGGTCCCTGAAGCTTTCTTT. Translated: CASSLLRVPEAFF. Complete variable domain (other parts from reference TRBV11-2 and TRBJ1-1): EAGVAQSPRYKIIEKRQSVAFWCNPISGHATLYWYQQILGQGPKLLIQFQNNGVVDDSQLPKDRFSAERLKGVDSTLKIQPAKLEDSAVYLCASSLLRVPEAFFGQGTRLTVV.

This clonotype was counted at least ten times. This sequence joins TRBV6-2 or TRBV6-3 and TRBJ1-2; D may be TRBD1 (5 bases). The CDR3 has 14 residues. The ends were cut back, 6 bases at V and 4 bases at J, with 15 bases in the middle. The germline V gene encodes CDR1 MNHEY and CDR2 SVGEGT. The DNA for the CDR3 is TGTGCCAGCAGGGACACTGGTGGGCCCTATGGCTACACCTTC. It is translated as CASRDTGGPYGYTF.

On this clonotype itself: The junction departs from germline at one end; a sequencing error may be responsible. The chain employs TRBV4-2 and TRBJ2-2; 10 bases fit TRBD2. The CDR3 runs to 18 residues. Germline assignment: CDR1 LGHNA and CDR2 YNFKEQ. The CDR3 region has the DNA TGTGCCAGCAGCTCACCTGGGGGACTAGCGACGAACGCCGGGGAGCTGTTTTTT. Its protein is CASSSPGGLATNAGELFF.

V is TRBV2 and J is TRBJ1-4, with D unresolved. Per germline, CDR1 SNHLY and CDR2 FYNNEI. V lost 7 bases to trimming and J lost 8 bases, with 11 bases between them. The CDR3 totals 12 residues. CDR3 nucleotide sequence: TGTGCCAGCAAGTTCTTTCGGGAAAAACTGTTTTTT. This gives the protein CASKFFREKLFF.

In this sample, this clonotype turned up many times. The chain recombines TRBV6-1 with TRBJ1-5; TRBD1 matches at 10 bases. J lost 4 bases, V lost 6 bases, and 6 bases had no gene match. The CDR3 length is 15 residues. Germline values: CDR1 MNHNS, CDR2 SASEGT. This CDR3 reads CASSAGTGVNQPQHF. The CDR3 DNA is TGTGCCAGCAGCGCCGGGACAGGGGTTAATCAGCCCCAGCATTTT.

The chain links TRBV7-2 to TRBJ1-2, with D possibly TRBD1 on 5 matching bases. This CDR3 has 13 residues. Trimming removed 3 bases at V and 5 bases at J, with 10 bases between. Germline V gene data show CDR1 as SGHTA and CDR2 as FQGNSA. The CDR3 reads CASSLEGAYGYTF. CDR3 DNA sequence: TGTGCCAGCAGCTTGGAAGGGGCTTATGGCTACACCTTC.

This clonotype was found many times. The chain joins TRBV20-1 to TRBJ2-1, with 9 bases lining up with TRBD2. The V gene's germline CDR1 is DFQATT and CDR2 SNEGSKA (reference sequence). This CDR3 is built from 14 residues. V shed 3 bases, J shed 10 bases, and the junction held 10 bases outside the gene matches. The CDR3 nucleotides read TGCAGTGCTAGCCCGGCTAGCGGGATTTTAGAGCAGTTCTTC. Its protein product is CSASPASGILEQFF.

This clonotype appeared many times. The gene calls are TRBV28 and TRBJ2-3; unclear D gene. V shed 7 bases and J shed 3 bases, with 20 bases lying between them. The CDR3 has 16 residues. Germline-derived CDR1 and CDR2 are MDHEN and SYDVKM. This CDR3 is CASTPKGLLKTDTQYF. For the CDR3, the DNA is TGTGCCAGCACTCCGAAAGGGCTATTAAAGACAGATACGCAGTATTTT.

This clonotype has more than one count but fewer than ten. The CDR3 DNA follows: TGTGCCAGCTCCCGGGACAGGGGCATCTCCGACACTGAAGCTTTCTTT. Translating gives CASSRDRGISDTEAFF. V gene TRBV18 combines with J gene TRBJ1-1; 10 bases match TRBD1. The CDR3 has 16 amino acids. CDR1 and CDR2 (germline): KGHSH, LQKENI. V gave up 6 bases and J gave up 3 bases; unmatched junction bases: 10.

This clonotype appeared many times. The rearrangement uses TRBV28 and TRBJ1-1; D perhaps matches TRBD1 (5 bases). The V end was cut by 1 base, the J end by 0 bases, with 21 bases between. The length of the CDR3 is 19 residues. Germline V gene sequence: CDR1 MDHEN, CDR2 SYDVKM. CDR3 nucleotide sequence: TGTGCCAGCAGTTTATACATGGGACTCTTGGGCATCATGAACACTGAAGCTTTCTTT. Amino acids: CASSLYMGLLGIMNTEAFF.

In this sample, this clonotype turned up many times. This chain uses TRBV5-1 with TRBJ2-7; 7 bases align to TRBD1. The CDR3 is 13 residues long. Germline V CDR1 and CDR2: SGHRS, YFSETQ. The V gene end was trimmed by 5 bases and the J gene end by 3 bases; junction bases not matched to a gene: 5. The CDR3 reads CASSRDRDYEQYF. DNA for the CDR3: TGCGCCAGCAGTCGTGACAGGGACTACGAGCAGTACTTC. The whole variable domain, filled in from reference TRBV5-1 and TRBJ2-7, reads KAGVTQTPRYLIKTRGQQVTLSCSPISGHRSVSWYQQTPGQGLQFLFEYFSETQRNKGNFPGRFSGRQFSNSRSEMNVSTLELGDSALYLCASSRDRDYEQYFGPGTRLTVT.

The sample holds a few counts of this clonotype. This chain connects TRBV2 to TRBJ2-1; tentatively, D is TRBD2 (5 bases). There are 13 residues in the CDR3. CDR1 is SNHLY and CDR2 is FYNNEI in the germline V gene. Between the trimmed V and J ends, which lost 7 bases and 6 bases, there was a span of 13 bases. This CDR3 is CASISNRGNEQFF. CDR3 in DNA: TGTGCCAGCATATCCAACCGGGGCAATGAGCAGTTCTTC.

This clonotype appeared many times. The CDR3 sequence: CSVERSRGRYTF. In DNA, the CDR3 is TGCAGCGTTGAAAGGAGCAGGGGCCGCTACACCTTC. The chain has TRBV29-1 and TRBJ1-2, with D possibly TRBD1 on 6 matching bases. Per germline, CDR1 SQVTM and CDR2 ANQGSEA. CDR3 length: 12 amino acids. Deletions cut 2 bases from V and 9 bases from J, with 13 bases between.

V is TRBV5-1 and J is TRBJ1-2, with 7 bases that match TRBD1. Trimming took 4 bases from V and 4 from J; bases not matched to a gene: 7. The CDR3 length is 14 residues. CDR1 and CDR2 (germline): SGHRS, YFSETQ. The CDR3 spells CASSTAGGAYGYTF. CDR3 nucleotides: TGCGCCAGCAGCACCGCAGGGGGGGCCTATGGCTACACCTTC.

The chain is built from TRBV4-1 and TRBJ1-1; weak D call: TRBD1 (6 bases). From germline, CDR1 is MGHRA and CDR2 YSYEKL. Trimming left V 4 bases short and J 6 bases short, with 18 bases between. This CDR3 spans 15 amino acids. CDR3 region: CASSREGGRRSEAFF. CDR3 DNA sequence: TGCGCCAGCAGCCGCGAGGGGGGGCGCAGGTCTGAAGCTTTCTTT.

This clonotype was counted many times. The chain links TRBV6-1 to TRBJ2-2; the D gene could be TRBD1 or TRBD2 (6 bases each). The CDR3 loop spans 16 amino acids. Per germline, CDR1 MNHNS and CDR2 SASEGT. Trimming took off 7 bases at V and 3 bases at J, with 18 bases between the two ends. The CDR3 bases are TGTGCCAGCACACTAACAGGGAGGTACGACACCGGGGAGCTGTTTTTT. Translated: CASTLTGRYDTGELFF.

There are many counts of this clonotype. The chain links TRBV28 to TRBJ1-3; D unresolved. The germline V and J ends were trimmed by 7 bases and 4 bases, with 11 bases remaining between them. The CDR3 covers 13 residues. The germline V gene encodes CDR1 MDHEN and CDR2 SYDVKM. The CDR3 coding sequence is TGTGCCAGCATCGATATAGGAGGAAACACCATATATTTT. This translates into CASIDIGGNTIYF.

This clonotype was counted at least ten times. The CDR3 DNA follows: TGCAGTGCTAGAGCCAGCGGCTACACCGGGGAGCTGTTTTTT. The encoded protein is CSARASGYTGELFF. The chain recombines TRBV20-1 with TRBJ2-2; a weak D match, TRBD2 (5 bases). Trimming took 1 base from V and 3 from J, leaving 9 bases between them. CDR1 DFQATT and CDR2 SNEGSKA come from the germline V gene (reference sequence). The CDR3 extends over 14 amino acids.

Comments on this clonotype: A read error may explain this, as a much larger clone is one base away. V gene TRBV2 combines with J gene TRBJ2-5; no firm D call. This CDR3 has 15 residues. Germline V gene lookup returns CDR1 SNHLY and CDR2 FYNNEI. The CDR3 bases are TGTGCCAGCAGTGAGTCGGAGTTCCCTCAAGAGGCCCAGTACTTC. Its protein product is CASSESEFPQEAQYF.

This clonotype was observed many times. The rearrangement joins TRBV11-2 to TRBJ2-3, with D uncertain. Looked up from germline, CDR1 is SGHAT and CDR2 is FQNNGV. This CDR3 spans 15 amino acids. Trimming shortened V by 0 bases and J by 3 bases, and 10 bases separated the two germline ends. CDR3 coding DNA: TGTGCCAGCAGCTTAGAAGGAAGAAGGACAGATACGCAGTATTTT. Residues: CASSLEGRRTDTQYF.

On this clonotype itself: At one of its ends the junction is not consistent with the germline gene, which may arise from a read error. V usage is TRBV6-5 and J usage is TRBJ2-7; a possible D gene is TRBD1 (5 bases). The CDR3 has 13 amino acids. Looked up from germline, CDR1 is MNHEY and CDR2 is SVGAGI. The CDR3: CASSYSGSYEQYF. The CDR3 DNA reads TGCGCCAGCAGTTACTCAGGGTCCTACGAGCAGTACTTC.

This clonotype was seen a handful of times. The chain joins TRBV4-1 to TRBJ2-7, with D maybe TRBD2 (5 bases). Trimming left V 1 base short and J 7 bases short, with 14 bases between. This CDR3 has 14 residues. The germline V gene has CDR1 MGHRA and CDR2 YSYEKL. The CDR3 here is CASSQGYEGEEQYF. The CDR3 DNA is TGCGCCAGCAGCCAAGGCTATGAGGGTGAAGAGCAGTACTTC.

This clonotype was found many times. The chain employs TRBV19 and TRBJ2-1; D gene unclear. Germline values: CDR1 LNHDA, CDR2 SQIVND (reference sequence). V gave up 0 bases and J gave up 11 bases, with 11 bases separating them. This CDR3 has 13 amino acids. The CDR3 loop is CASSIDSRVKQFF. CDR3 DNA: TGTGCCAGTAGTATAGACTCCCGGGTAAAGCAGTTCTTC.

This clonotype was detected ten times or more. As DNA, the CDR3 is TGTGCCAGCCAAGCGGCCTACGAGCAGTACTTC. Protein: CASQAAYEQYF. The V and J genes are TRBV28 and TRBJ2-7; D perhaps matches TRBD2 (5 bases). The germline V gene encodes CDR1 MDHEN and CDR2 SYDVKM. Trimming removed 8 bases from V and 2 bases from J, with 7 bases in between. The CDR3 consists of 11 residues. The full variable domain, its missing parts supplied by reference TRBV28 and TRBJ2-7, is DVKVTQSSRYLVKRTGEKVFLECVQDMDHENMFWYRQDPGLGLRLIYFSYDVKMKEKGDIPEGYSVSREKKERFSLILESASTNQTSMYLCASQAAYEQYFGPGTRLTVT.